The 3 T cell receptor beta chains listed next were all sequenced from one sample in a study of OX40 agonist ivuxolimab in advanced cancers. This table comes from immunoSEQ multiplex PCR, and its TCRdb copy is limited to in-frame clones, with some not included. Of 45,000 to 50,000 clones listed, approximately 90% are singletons. Sequenced material: CD4+ or CD8+ T cells sorted from blood, taken in a trial of the OX40 agonist ivuxolimab. All receptors come from an adult with an advanced solid tumor such as melanoma, head and neck, liver or kidney cancer.

V and J are TRBV19 and TRBJ1-3; D is perhaps TRBD1 (5 bases). Looked up from germline, CDR1 is LNHDA and CDR2 is SQIVND (reference sequence). This CDR3 has 14 residues. V dropped 6 bases and J dropped 0 bases, with 9 bases sitting between them. The CDR3 nucleotides are TGTGCCAGTAGCAGACAGCTCTCTGGAAACACCATATATTTT. Its translation: CASSRQLSGNTIYF.

The chain recombines TRBV7-8 with TRBJ1-5; D is ambiguous. Germline V gives CDR1 SGHVS, CDR2 FQNEAQ. The CDR3 is 16 residues long. The V and J ends lost 2 bases and 2 bases respectively, with 13 bases between them. CDR3 sequence (DNA): TGTGCCAGCAGCTTACGTGAGCGTTGGGGCAATCAGCCCCAGCATTTT. Protein sequence: CASSLRERWGNQPQHF. The full variable domain, with the rest looked up from reference TRBV7-8 and TRBJ1-5, is GAGVSQSPRYKVAKRGQDVALRCDPISGHVSLFWYQQALGQGPEFLTYFQNEAQLDKSGLPSDRFFAERPEGSVSTLKIQRTQQEDSAVYLCASSLRERWGNQPQHFGDGTRLSIL.

The chain combines TRBV2 with TRBJ2-5; D might be TRBD1 (5 bases). Per the germline V gene, CDR1 is SNHLY and CDR2 is FYNNEI. The CDR3 covers 13 residues. V was cut by 4 bases and J by 1 base, with 7 bases left in between. CDR3 DNA sequence: TGTGCCAGCAGTGTAAGGGGCCAAGAGACCCAGTACTTC. Its protein product is CASSVRGQETQYF.